These T cell receptor beta chains were read from a single sample in a study of T-cell memory formation after mild COVID-19. TCRdb re-derived calls from the 5' RACE reads in MiXCR, one entry per CDR3 protein. This sample yields hundreds of thousands of distinct CDR3 sequences, of which just over 20% are seen a single time; around 12% belongs to the top ten. Sample: PBMCs or a T cell subset sorted from them (not recorded which). The receptors were sampled from an adult woman who had mild COVID-19 (a few samples of this study predate the infection). Cell type and time point are not known. Each CDR3 is given with its conserved first and last residue. A D gene is named only where the DNA matches it firmly. Size is omitted from some rows. Given values are once, few, many or a class for expanded clones.

len	j_gene	v_gene	d_gene	abundance	CDR3nt	CDR3aa
15	TRBJ1-4	TRBV18	.	few	TGTGCCAGCTCACCCTCCAGGGCGATGTTTGAAAAACTGTTTTTT	CASSPSRAMFEKLFF
13	TRBJ2-5	TRBV3-1	TRBD1	few	TGTGCCAGCGAGGACAGGGTCCAAGAGACCCAGTACTTC	CASEDRVQETQYF
18	TRBJ2-1	TRBV9	TRBD1	.	TGTGCCAGCAGCCCACGAGGGACAGGGCTCAGCTCCTACAATGAGCAGTTCTTC	CASSPRGTGLSSYNEQFF
16	TRBJ2-1	TRBV12-3/TRBV12-4	.	.	TGTGCCAGCAGTTTAGGACTGGGACGGTTTTCTAATGAGCAGTTCTTC	CASSLGLGRFSNEQFF
12	TRBJ2-2	TRBV12-3/TRBV12-4	.	many	TGTGCCAGCAGCCTCCGAGCCGGGGAGCTGTTTTTT	CASSLRAGELFF
13	TRBJ1-2	TRBV19	.	.	TGTGCCAGTAGTAACACAGTGAAGGGAGGCTACACCTTC	CASSNTVKGGYTF
14	TRBJ2-2	TRBV6-6	TRBD2	.	TGTGCCAGCAGGGGGGTGCGGGAGCCCGGGGAGCTGTTTTTT	CASRGVREPGELFF
19	TRBJ2-3	TRBV10-3	TRBD2	.	TGTGCCATCAGTGAGCCGGGACTAGCGGGGCGATCGGGCACAGATACGCAGTATTTT	CAISEPGLAGRSGTDTQYF
17	TRBJ2-6	TRBV6-2/TRBV6-3	.	many	TGTGCCAGTCAGTTAATCCGGGGGAGCACCGGGGCCAACGTCCTGACTTTC	CASQLIRGSTGANVLTF
15	TRBJ1-2	TRBV14	.	once	TGTGCCAGCAGTCCTGGGCCTTCTGTCAACTATGGCTACACCTTC	CASSPGPSVNYGYTF
15	TRBJ1-5	TRBV4-3	TRBD1	.	TGCGCCAGCAGCCAAGACGGACAGGTCAATCAGCCCCAGCATTTT	CASSQDGQVNQPQHF
14	TRBJ2-1	TRBV24-1	TRBD1	.	TGTGCCACCAGTGAGTCCGGGACAGGGAATGAGCAGTTCTTC	CATSESGTGNEQFF
13	TRBJ2-2	TRBV7-9	.	.	TGTGCCAGGGAAATACAGGGTCCCGGGGAGCTGTTTTTT	CAREIQGPGELFF
15	TRBJ2-7	TRBV7-2	.	few	TGTGCCAGCAGCCAAATTCAGGGGCCATTCTACGAGCAGTACTTC	CASSQIQGPFYEQYF
16	TRBJ2-2	TRBV7-9	TRBD2	.	TGTGCCAGCAGCCCCTTAGCGGGGGGCCGCACCGGGGAGCTGTTTTTT	CASSPLAGGRTGELFF
13	TRBJ2-2	TRBV5-6	.	.	TGTGCCAGCAGTTTTCAGGGGTCCGGGGAGCTGTTTTTT	CASSFQGSGELFF